One sample yielded the 12 T cell receptor beta chains listed below, sequenced in a study of control samples from healthy donors and cancer patients. The assay was immunoSEQ multiplex PCR, and TCRdb's table has in-frame clones only and misses some. There are about 410,000 clones in the sample; more than 80% occur only once, and over 5.5% lies in the top ten. The sequenced sample was PBMCs. Receptors were obtained from a man aged 35 to 55 with head and neck cancer.

In DNA form, the CDR3 reads TGTGCCAGCGGGCAGGGGGGGTTCGGCAATCAGCCCCAGCATTTT. Translated, it gives CASGQGGFGNQPQHF. V is TRBV28 and J is TRBJ1-5, with 7 bases fitting TRBD1. Germline assignment: CDR1 MDHEN and CDR2 SYDVKM. This CDR3 is 15 amino acids long. The V and J ends lost 8 bases and 2 bases, in that order; junction bases with no gene match: 9.

This clone has just one count. V is TRBV14 and J is TRBJ2-7; 7 bases map to TRBD1. The junction had 3 bases not matched to a gene; V was cut back by 1 base and J by 6 bases. Per germline, CDR1 SGHDN and CDR2 FVKESK. The CDR3 contains 13 residues. Here the CDR3 reads CASSQVRTGEQYF. The DNA for the CDR3 is TGTGCCAGCAGCCAAGTTAGGACAGGCGAGCAGTACTTC.

V is TRBV2 and J is TRBJ2-2, with 8 bases that match TRBD2. V gave up 4 bases and J gave up 2 bases; unmatched junction bases: 6. This CDR3 is 16 amino acids long. Germline assignment: CDR1 SNHLY and CDR2 FYNNEI. CDR3 residues: CASSAIAGGNTGELFF. The DNA of the CDR3 is TGTGCCAGCAGTGCAATCGCGGGAGGAAACACCGGGGAGCTGTTTTTT.

This chain connects TRBV6-2 or TRBV6-3 to TRBJ2-7, with D perhaps matching TRBD1 or TRBD2 (5 bases each). CDR3 length: 15 amino acids. Looked up from germline, CDR1 is MNHEY and CDR2 is SVGEGT. Trimming took off 5 bases at V and 5 bases at J, with 19 bases between the two ends. CDR3 loop: CASSRSTLRGHEQYF. CDR3 sequence (DNA): TGTGCCAGCAGTCGATCTACCCTAAGGGGACACGAGCAGTACTTC.

This clone was recorded once. The CDR3: CAWSVRVNTEAFF. The CDR3 bases are TGTGCCTGGAGTGTACGCGTGAACACTGAAGCTTTCTTT. This chain joins TRBV30 and TRBJ1-1; D is unresolved. CDR3 length: 13 residues. The V end lost 0 bases, the J end lost 0 bases, and 5 bases lay between the germline ends. The germline V gene has CDR1 GTSNPN and CDR2 SVGIG (reference sequence). The full variable domain, completed using reference TRBV30 and TRBJ1-1, is SQTIHQWPATLVQPVGSPLSLECTVEGTSNPNLYWYRQAAGRGLQLLFYSVGIGQISSEVPQNLSASRPQDRQFILSSKKLLLSDSGFYLCAWSVRVNTEAFFGQGTRLTVV.

This chain joins TRBV19 and TRBJ2-2; D tentatively fits TRBD1 or TRBD2 (6 bases each). CDR1 LNHDA and CDR2 SQIVND come from the germline V gene (reference sequence). Trimming removed 3 bases at V and 5 bases at J, with 13 bases between. The length of the CDR3 is 15 residues. CDR3 sequence (DNA): TGTGCCAGTAGTATTAGGGGGGCTAGGACCGGGGAGCTGTTTTTT. Translated: CASSIRGARTGELFF.

This rearrangement joins TRBV12-3 or TRBV12-4 to TRBJ1-6; the D is unclear. The CDR3 is 13 amino acids. Trimming shortened V by 7 bases and J by 10 bases, and 14 bases separated the two germline ends. CDR3 bases: TGTGCCAGCAACCTTGCCGTAAACTCACCCCTCCACTTT. It specifies CASNLAVNSPLHF.

This chain connects TRBV30 to TRBJ2-1; no reliable D call. V was trimmed by 3 bases and J by 0 bases, leaving 6 bases between them. Germline V CDR1 and CDR2: GTSNPN, SVGIG (reference sequence). There are 13 residues in the CDR3. In nucleotides, the CDR3 is TGTGCCTGGAGCCAAAGCTCCTACAATGAGCAGTTCTTC. Amino acid sequence: CAWSQSSYNEQFF. The whole variable domain, remainder taken from reference TRBV30 and TRBJ2-1, is SQTIHQWPATLVQPVGSPLSLECTVEGTSNPNLYWYRQAAGRGLQLLFYSVGIGQISSEVPQNLSASRPQDRQFILSSKKLLLSDSGFYLCAWSQSSYNEQFFGPGTRLTVL.

V and J are TRBV7-9 and TRBJ2-5; 9 positions match TRBD1. After removal of 0 bases from V and 5 bases from J, the junction contained 7 bases not matched to a gene. Germline assignment: CDR1 SEHNR and CDR2 FQNEAQ (reference sequence). The CDR3 runs to 16 residues. DNA for the CDR3: TGTGCCAGCAGCTTAGCGATGGGACAGGGAATGGAGACCCAGTACTTC. It codes for CASSLAMGQGMETQYF.

This clone was found a few times. The J gene is TRBJ1-2, the V gene TRBV19, with 8 bases fitting TRBD1. The CDR3 runs to 17 residues. Per the germline V gene, CDR1 is LNHDA and CDR2 is SQIVND (reference sequence). The V segment lost 0 bases and the J segment 5 bases; nucleotides outside the gene matches: 11. This CDR3 is CASSIDLVTGDPYGYTF. In DNA, the CDR3 is TGTGCCAGTAGTATAGATCTGGTGACAGGGGATCCTTATGGCTACACCTTC.

The chain joins TRBV5-1 to TRBJ2-5, with 9 positions matching TRBD1. The CDR3 runs 15 residues. The germline CDR1 and CDR2 sequences are SGHRS and YFSETQ. The ends lost 4 bases at V and 2 bases at J; junction bases unmatched: 6. In nucleotides, the CDR3 is TGCGCCAGCAGCCCACAGGGGGCTGAGCAAGAGACCCAGTACTTC. Its protein product is CASSPQGAEQETQYF.

The chain employs TRBV2 and TRBJ2-3; perhaps TRBD1 as D (6 bases). The germline gives CDR1 SNHLY, CDR2 FYNNEI. There are 15 residues in the CDR3. The ends were cut back, 4 bases at V and 2 bases at J, with 13 bases in the middle. Here the CDR3 DNA reads TGTGCCAGCAGTGCGCACAGGGCAAACACAGATACGCAGTATTTT. Translating it yields CASSAHRANTDTQYF.